The table lists the clone carrying this TCR beta chain with many counts. Its antigen is still unknown. This entry comes from a study of CD8 T cells in ankylosing spondylitis. Germline loops: CDR1 ENHRY, CDR2 SYGVKD. V was pared by 6 bases and J by 1 base, with 4 bases of the junction left unmatched. The CDR3 runs to 14 residues. Study outcomes and limitations: Disease-linked clones displayed a CD8+ phenotype and appeared relatively rarely in peripheral blood. Reported data indicate significant enrichment of disease-linked clones within matched ankylosing spondylitis synovial fluid. A motif in TCR beta, a set of under ten highly homologous variants, appeared characteristic of ankylosing spondylitis blood.

Quantitative 5'-RACE with molecular barcodes generated TCR beta libraries. Each CDR3 protein gets one entry after TCRdb re-called the 5' RACE reads with MiXCR. The table includes 25,000 to 35,000 distinct CDR3 sequences, about 7% detected once. The sequenced sample consisted of blood, either unsorted or a sorted T cell fraction (not recorded which). This clonotype was obtained from a male donor with ankylosing spondylitis or in good health (not recorded which). The chain recombines TRBV10-3 with TRBJ2-7; TRBD1 agrees at 9 bases. CDR3 region: CAIRGDRASYEQYF. Written as DNA, the CDR3 is TGTGCCATCAGGGGGGACAGGGCGTCCTACGAGCAGTACTTC.